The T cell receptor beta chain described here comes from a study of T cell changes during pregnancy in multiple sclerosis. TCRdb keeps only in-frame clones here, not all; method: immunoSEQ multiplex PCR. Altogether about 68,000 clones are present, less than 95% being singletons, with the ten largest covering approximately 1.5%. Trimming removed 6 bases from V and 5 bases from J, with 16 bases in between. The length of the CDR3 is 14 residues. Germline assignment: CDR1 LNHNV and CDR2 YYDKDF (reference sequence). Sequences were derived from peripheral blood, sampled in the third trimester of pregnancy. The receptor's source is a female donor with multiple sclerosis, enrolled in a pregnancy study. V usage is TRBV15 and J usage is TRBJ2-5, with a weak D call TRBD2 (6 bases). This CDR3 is CATSPRRGFETQYF. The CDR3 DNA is TGTGCCACCAGTCCTCGACGGGGGTTTGAGACCCAGTACTTC.